Described below is a single T cell receptor (beta chain) sequence and its context. The data originate from a study of control samples from healthy donors and cancer patients. Data came from immunoSEQ multiplex PCR; TCRdb stores just in-frame clones and leaves some out. The sample lists about 94,000 clones; about nine tenths were seen once. Sequencing was performed on blood. This TCR derives from a woman younger than 35 in good health.

CDR3 residues: CACEVRGSYNEQFF. CDR3 sequence (DNA): TGTGCCTGTGAGGTTAGGGGGTCCTACAATGAGCAGTTCTTC. The chain uses TRBV7-9 and TRBJ2-1; tentative D call: TRBD1 (6 bases). The CDR3 length is 14 residues. Germline assignment: CDR1 SEHNR and CDR2 FQNEAQ (reference sequence). Trimming took off 11 bases at V and 1 base at J, with 15 bases between the two ends. The variable domain in full, completed from reference TRBV7-9 and TRBJ2-1, reads DTGVSQNPRHKITKRGQNVTFRCDPISEHNRLYWYRQTLGQGPEFLTYFQNEAQLEKSRLLSDRFSAERPKGSFSTLEIQRTEQGDSAMYLCACEVRGSYNEQFFGPGTRLTVL.